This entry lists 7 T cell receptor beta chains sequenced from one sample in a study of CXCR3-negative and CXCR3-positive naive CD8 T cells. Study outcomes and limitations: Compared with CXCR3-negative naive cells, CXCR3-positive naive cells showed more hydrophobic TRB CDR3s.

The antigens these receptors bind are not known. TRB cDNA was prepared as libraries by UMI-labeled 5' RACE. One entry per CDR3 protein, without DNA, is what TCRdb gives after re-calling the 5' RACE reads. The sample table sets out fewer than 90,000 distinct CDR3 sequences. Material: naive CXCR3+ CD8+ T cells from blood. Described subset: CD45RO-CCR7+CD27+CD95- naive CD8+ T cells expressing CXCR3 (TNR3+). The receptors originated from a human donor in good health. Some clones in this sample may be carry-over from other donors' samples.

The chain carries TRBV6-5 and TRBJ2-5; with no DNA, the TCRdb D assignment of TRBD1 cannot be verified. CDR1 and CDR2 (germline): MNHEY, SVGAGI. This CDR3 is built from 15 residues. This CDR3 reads CASSLTGGSQETQYF.

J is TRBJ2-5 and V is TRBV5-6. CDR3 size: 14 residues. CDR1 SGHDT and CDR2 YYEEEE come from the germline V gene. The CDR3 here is CASSEDQSGETQYF.

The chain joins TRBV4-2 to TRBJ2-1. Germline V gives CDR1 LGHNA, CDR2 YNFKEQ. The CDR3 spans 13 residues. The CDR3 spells CASSQDRLPEQFF.

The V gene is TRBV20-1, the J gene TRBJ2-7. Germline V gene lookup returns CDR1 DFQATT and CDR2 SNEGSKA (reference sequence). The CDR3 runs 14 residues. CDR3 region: CSATGEDSSYEQYF.

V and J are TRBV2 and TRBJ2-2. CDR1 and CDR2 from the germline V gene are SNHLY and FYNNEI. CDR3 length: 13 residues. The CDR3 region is CASSVSHTGELFF.

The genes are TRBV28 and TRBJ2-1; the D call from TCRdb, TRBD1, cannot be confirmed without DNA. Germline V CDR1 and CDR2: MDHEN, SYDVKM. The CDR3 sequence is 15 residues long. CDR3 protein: CASSFFAGSANEQFF.

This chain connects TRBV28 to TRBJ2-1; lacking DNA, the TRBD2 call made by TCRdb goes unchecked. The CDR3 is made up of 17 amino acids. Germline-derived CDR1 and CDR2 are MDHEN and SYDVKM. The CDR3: CASRTGLAGGIYNEQFF.